What follows are 17 T cell receptor beta chains derived from one specimen sequenced in a study of type 1 and type 2 diabetes patients. Amplification started from genomic DNA. Amplification of the beta chain CDR3 used 30 forward and 13 reverse multiplex primers. TCRdb re-analysed the multiplex PCR reads in MiXCR, keeping a single row per CDR3 protein. The table includes 250,000 to 300,000 distinct CDR3 sequences, more than 40% detected once. The sequencing sample was made of peripheral blood mononuclear cells (PBMCs). These receptors originate from a man younger than 35 with type 2 diabetes.

The chain couples TRBV9 to TRBJ1-2; D unclear. The V end was cut by 4 bases, the J end by 1 base, with 11 bases between. The CDR3 is 14 amino acids. Germline CDR1 is SGDLS and CDR2 is YYNGEE. Here the CDR3 reads CASSPEEGNYGYTF. The CDR3 region has the DNA TGTGCCAGCAGCCCAGAGGAGGGTAACTATGGCTACACCTTC.

This clonotype was counted between two and nine times. The rearrangement joins TRBV7-2 to TRBJ2-2; TRBD1 matches 8 bases. CDR1 is SGHTA and CDR2 is FQGNSA in the germline V gene. After removal of 5 bases from V and 8 bases from J, the junction contained 7 bases not matched to a gene. This CDR3 has 14 residues. CDR3 sequence (DNA): TGTGCCAGCAGCAAGGACAGGGACATTGGGGAGCTGTTTTTT. Amino acids: CASSKDRDIGELFF.

Notes on this clonotype: A much larger clone differs from this one at a single base, so this may be a read error. V gene TRBV19 combines with J gene TRBJ2-7; D possibly corresponds to TRBD1 (8 bases). V gave up 3 bases and J gave up 6 bases, with 15 bases separating them. Per germline, CDR1 LNHDA and CDR2 SQIVND (reference sequence). CDR3 length equals 14 residues. Here the CDR3 reads CASSIGGTGFEQYF. The CDR3 region has the DNA TGTGCCAGTAGTATCGGGGGGACAGGTTTCGAGCAGTACTTC. Based on the CDR3 plus reference TRBV19 and TRBJ2-7, the full variable domain is DGGITQSPKYLFRKEGQNVTLSCEQNLNHDAMYWYRQDPGQGLRLIYYSQIVNDFQKGDIAEGYSVSREKKESFPLTVTSAQKNPTAFYLCASSIGGTGFEQYFGPGTRLTVT.

This clonotype was detected a few times. V gene TRBV6-7 combines with J gene TRBJ2-3; the D gene is possibly TRBD2 (5 bases). TRBV6-7 is placed among ORFs of uncertain function. V was clipped by 1 base and J by 4 bases, with 6 bases between them. The CDR3 runs 13 residues. CDR3 loop: CASSYLASDTQYF. CDR3 in DNA: TGTGCCAGCAGTTACTTAGCGTCAGATACGCAGTATTTT.

This sequence joins TRBV28 and TRBJ2-7; D remains unclear. Trimming left V 3 bases short and J 2 bases short, with 8 bases between. The length of the CDR3 is 13 residues. The germline V gene has CDR1 MDHEN and CDR2 SYDVKM. In nucleotides, the CDR3 is TGTGCCAGCAGTTTGCCAGGACCCTACGAGCAGTACTTC. This encodes CASSLPGPYEQYF.

The chain has TRBV19 and TRBJ2-7; D remains unclear. Germline V gene lookup returns CDR1 LNHDA and CDR2 SQIVND (reference sequence). Trimming left V 2 bases short and J 6 bases short, with 17 bases between. The CDR3 is 15 amino acids. The CDR3: CASSINTGELAEQYF. For the CDR3, the DNA is TGTGCCAGTAGTATAAATACCGGAGAGTTAGCCGAGCAGTACTTC.

Notes on this clonotype: The junction departs from the called germline gene at one end, perhaps through a read error. The chain links TRBV2 to TRBJ1-2; 7 nucleotides align to TRBD1. CDR1 and CDR2 from the germline V gene are SNHLY and FYNNEI. CDR3 length: 14 amino acids. The CDR3 DNA reads as TGTGCCAGCAGAGAGACAGGGCAGGACTATGGCTACATCTTC. Residues: CASRETGQDYGYIF.

This clonotype has a handful of counts. The rearrangement links TRBV27 to TRBJ2-7, with 7 bases that match TRBD2. The CDR3 extends over 14 amino acids. The J segment lost 0 bases and the V segment lost 2 bases, leaving 1 base of the junction unmatched. The germline gives CDR1 MNHEY, CDR2 SMNVEV (reference sequence). The CDR3 coding sequence is TGTGCCAGCAGTTTACAGCGGGGCTCCTACGAGCAGTACTTC. Protein product: CASSLQRGSYEQYF.

The chain recombines TRBV9 with TRBJ1-1, with D perhaps matching TRBD1 (6 bases). Trimming removed 3 bases at V and 6 bases at J, with 15 bases between. From germline, CDR1 is SGDLS and CDR2 YYNGEE. CDR3 length equals 14 residues. This CDR3 is CASSAEGQLPEAFF. In DNA form, the CDR3 reads TGTGCCAGCAGCGCCGAAGGACAGCTTCCTGAAGCTTTCTTT.

V and J are TRBV10-3 and TRBJ2-1; D remains unclear. The CDR3 is 15 amino acids. Trimming removed 5 bases from V and 6 bases from J, with 17 bases in between. CDR1 ENHRY and CDR2 SYGVKD come from the germline V gene. Here the CDR3 DNA reads TGTGCCATCAGTTCGTCTATCGATTCCACCAATGAGCAGTTCTTC. Translated: CAISSSIDSTNEQFF.

The J gene is TRBJ1-1, the V gene TRBV20-1, with D unclear. The germline CDR1 and CDR2 sequences are DFQATT and SNEGSKA (reference sequence). The CDR3 sequence is 14 residues long. V lost 8 bases, J lost 2 bases, and 18 bases lay in between. The CDR3 DNA is TGCAGTCTCCCCCGAGGATCAAGAAACACTGAAGCTTTCTTT. Translation gives CSLPRGSRNTEAFF.

V gene TRBV27 combines with J gene TRBJ2-3; weak D call: TRBD1 (5 bases). Germline V lookup: CDR1 MNHEY, CDR2 SMNVEV (reference sequence). V lost 0 bases, J lost 5 bases, and 15 bases lay in between. This CDR3 comprises 16 residues. CDR3 nucleotide sequence: TGTGCCAGCAGTTTATCTTCCAGGGAATACGTAGATACGCAGTATTTT. Encoded protein: CASSLSSREYVDTQYF.

This clonotype was detected many times. The chain is built from TRBV20-1 and TRBJ2-7, with TRBD1 as a possible D gene (6 bases). V gave up 3 bases and J gave up 2 bases, with 11 bases separating them. Germline loops: CDR1 DFQATT, CDR2 SNEGSKA (reference sequence). The CDR3 consists of 13 residues. For the CDR3, the DNA is TGCAGTGCTAGCCCTCAGGGGCCCTACGAGCAGTACTTC. This sequence encodes CSASPQGPYEQYF.

The chain carries TRBV28 and TRBJ2-7; the match to TRBD1 covers 7 bases. Unmatched junction bases numbered 6, after V lost 3 bases and J lost 4 bases. The CDR3 has 14 residues. Per germline, CDR1 MDHEN and CDR2 SYDVKM. The CDR3: CASSFRGQMYEQYF. CDR3 sequence (DNA): TGTGCCAGCAGTTTTAGGGGACAGATGTACGAGCAGTACTTC.

The V gene is TRBV7-8, the J gene TRBJ2-3, with 7 bases matching TRBD2. Germline V gives CDR1 SGHVS, CDR2 FQNEAQ. CDR3 length: 14 amino acids. Trimming removed 6 bases from V and 1 base from J; junction bases left unmatched: 4. CDR3 sequence: CASRREARTDTQYF. The CDR3 DNA follows: TGTGCCAGCAGACGGGAGGCCCGCACAGATACGCAGTATTTT.

The rearrangement joins TRBV4-3 to TRBJ1-6; unclear D gene. The CDR3 extends over 19 amino acids. The V end was cut by 0 bases, the J end by 0 bases, with 15 bases between. Per germline, CDR1 LGHNA and CDR2 YSLEER. CDR3 DNA sequence: TGCGCCAGCAGCCAAGAAATGGGGTTTTGGAGCTCCTATAATTCACCCCTCCACTTT. This gives the protein CASSQEMGFWSSYNSPLHF.

There are a few counts of this clonotype. J is TRBJ1-2 and V is TRBV28; TRBD1 matches 7 bases. The junction had 5 bases not matched to a gene; V was cut back by 4 bases and J by 6 bases. The germline CDR1 and CDR2 sequences are MDHEN and SYDVKM. This CDR3 spans 13 amino acids. The CDR3 bases are TGTGCCAGCAGTTCCTACAGGGGCCATGGCTACACCTTC. Protein: CASSSYRGHGYTF.